This entry describes one T cell receptor beta chain. The antigen is unknown. Sequencing used immunoSEQ multiplex PCR; TCRdb keeps in-frame clones, though not all of them. The table includes about 150,000 clones, roughly 86% detected once. CDR1 and CDR2 from the germline V gene are MDHEN and SYDVKM. V shed 6 bases and J shed 7 bases, with 16 bases lying between them. There are 13 residues in the CDR3. These data are taken from a study of cytomegalovirus exposure and HLA in healthy donors. Study results and limitations: Testing in vitro showed a few CMV-associated chains specific for CMV antigens.

The source material was PBMCs. The J gene is TRBJ2-7, the V gene TRBV28; a weak D match, TRBD2 (6 bases). This clonotype was sampled from a human donor in good health. CDR3 in amino acids: CASSPGGSEEQYF. The CDR3 DNA follows: TGTGCCAGCAGCCCTGGAGGGAGTGAGGAGCAGTACTTC.